The sequence of this T cell receptor beta chain was determined in a study of blood T cell repertoires in COVID-19. Study background: The cDNA or gDNA used as material had been derived from T cells, B-cell-depleted T cells, or PBMCs.

The CDR3 has 15 residues. Germline V gene data show CDR1 as WNHNN and CDR2 as SYGVQD (reference sequence). Unmatched junction bases numbered 4, after V lost 2 bases and J lost 2 bases. Assay: immunoSEQ multiplex PCR; the TCRdb copy retains only in-frame clones and omits some. This sample has 120,000 to 150,000 clones, with approximately 89% found just once. This clonotype was sampled from a human donor in a cohort sampled during active COVID-19. The chain combines TRBV10-1 with TRBJ2-5; TRBD1 matches at 8 bases. Material for sequencing was peripheral blood. The DNA of the CDR3 is TGCGCCAGCAGTGAGGGGGGACAGGCTCAAGAGACCCAGTACTTC. It is translated as CASSEGGQAQETQYF.